Listed below are T cell receptor beta chains from one sample, sequenced in a study of control samples from healthy donors and cancer patients. The table came from immunoSEQ multiplex PCR; TCRdb's copy has only in-frame clones and leaves some out. The data hold some 130,000 clones, with 80% to 95% observed a single time. Sequencing was performed on blood. Every receptor here comes from a man aged 18 to 30 in good health. CDR3s leave out the opening cysteine and the closing phenylalanine or tryptophan.

>TRBJ2-2|TRBV10-1
ASSGQKTGELF
>TRBJ2-2|TRBV19
ASMRVPNTGELF
>TRBJ1-3|TRBV7-9
ASSSQGQLSGNTIY
>TRBJ2-7|TRBV9
ASSVSPKDEQY
>TRBJ2-7|TRBV7-3
ASSCPPLVRLPSYEQY
>TRBJ2-7|TRBV14
ASSLRHYEQY
>TRBJ1-2|TRBV10-3
AIQMRGTGGEYGYT
>TRBJ2-3|TRBV2
ASSATGYESTDTQY
>TRBJ2-1|TRBV19
ASSIQLGRMGRMDEQF
>TRBJ2-3|TRBV7-9
ASSLGGQGTDTQY
>TRBJ1-2|TRBV28
ASSQDGYGYT
>TRBJ2-1|TRBV3-1/TRBV3-2
ASSQVLNEQF
>TRBJ2-4|TRBV10-2
ASRVAGENIQY
>TRBJ1-6|TRBV6-5
ASQSGSSPLH
>TRBJ1-2|TRBV6-5
ASRPLIANYGYT
>TRBJ2-6|TRBV27
ASSRLGAGANVLT
>TRBJ2-7|TRBV27
ASSSTGREQY
>TRBJ1-2|TRBV29-1
SVTGNRGYT
>TRBJ1-5|TRBV19
ASSIAPGTGKGDQPQH
>TRBJ1-4|TRBV3-1/TRBV3-2
ASSQVQGAFEKLF
>TRBJ2-3|TRBV19
ASRFRTGDTDTQY
>TRBJ1-6|TRBV3-1/TRBV3-2
ASSQEDRLLH
>TRBJ1-4|TRBV9
ASSVHGGASNEKLF
>TRBJ2-3|TRBV5-5
ASSFQEGGDTQY
>TRBJ1-5|TRBV4-1
ASSPTGTGYQPQH
>TRBJ1-4|TRBV6-5
ASSWIPGGNEKLF
>TRBJ1-6|TRBV18
ASSQDFSSPLH
>TRBJ1-5|TRBV6-4
ASSDRGQGDRSINQPQH
>TRBJ2-2|TRBV21-1
ASVTGGPTGELF
>TRBJ2-1|TRBV30
AWSGGGFHYNEQF
>TRBJ2-2|TRBV10-3
AISPGTGTTGELF
>TRBJ1-2|TRBV5-1
ASSLGSGEGYT
>TRBJ2-5|TRBV5-4
ASTASGSTPGTQY
>TRBJ2-1|TRBV20-1
SASETGFGQF
>TRBJ2-7|TRBV18
ASSPGYEQY
>TRBJ2-7|TRBV27
ASSLSGRLNYEQY
>TRBJ2-7|TRBV10-3
AIWGGSGPFSYEQY
>TRBJ2-7|TRBV18
ASSPPGSFGSYEQY
>TRBJ1-2|TRBV9
ASSVALSGDGGYT
>TRBJ2-5|TRBV18
ASSLREAGETQY
>TRBJ1-1|TRBV25-1
ASSRQGMNTEAF
>TRBJ2-7|TRBV4-1
ASSQERYGGIYEQY
>TRBJ2-1|TRBV6-5
ASSFGAHEQF
>TRBJ2-3|TRBV14
ASSQAKYSPSDTQY
>TRBJ1-1|TRBV12-5
ASGLVVSREGTEAF
>TRBJ1-1|TRBV2
ASSVLGSEAF
>TRBJ2-7|TRBV3-1/TRBV3-2
ASSQGQGSLTYEQY
>TRBJ2-3|TRBV6-4
ASSQELVDTQY
>TRBJ1-3|TRBV11-3
ASSRDIKGNTIY
>TRBJ2-1|TRBV7-9
ASSLGLAGGLVNEQF
>TRBJ1-3|TRBV9
ASSLDGNTIY
>TRBJ2-2|TRBV6-2/TRBV6-3
ASSFGGGTGELF
>TRBJ2-5|TRBV7-9
ASRRGGPQETQY
>TRBJ1-1|TRBV2
ASTTQGESIGFFEAF